What follows is one TCR beta chain and its context. The entry originates in a study of CD8 T cells in Susac syndrome. Trimming removed 1 base at V and 4 bases at J, with 11 bases between. Germline V gene sequence: CDR1 SEHNR, CDR2 FQNEAQ (reference sequence). This CDR3 contains 15 residues. A quantity of about 0.5 to 1 ug RNA underwent reverse transcription using random hexamers. MiXCR, run by TCRdb on the immunoSEQ multiplex PCR reads, gives a single entry per CDR3 protein. The data hold approximately 120,000 distinct CDR3 sequences, with more than 85% observed a single time. The sequencing input was CD8+ T cells from PBMCs. The clonotype originates from a human donor with multiple sclerosis. The V and J genes are TRBV7-9 and TRBJ2-1, with D perhaps matching TRBD1 (6 bases). Here the CDR3 DNA reads TGTGCCAGCAGCTTAGACAGGGTGTCGTACAATGAGCAGTTCTTC. Residues: CASSLDRVSYNEQFF.